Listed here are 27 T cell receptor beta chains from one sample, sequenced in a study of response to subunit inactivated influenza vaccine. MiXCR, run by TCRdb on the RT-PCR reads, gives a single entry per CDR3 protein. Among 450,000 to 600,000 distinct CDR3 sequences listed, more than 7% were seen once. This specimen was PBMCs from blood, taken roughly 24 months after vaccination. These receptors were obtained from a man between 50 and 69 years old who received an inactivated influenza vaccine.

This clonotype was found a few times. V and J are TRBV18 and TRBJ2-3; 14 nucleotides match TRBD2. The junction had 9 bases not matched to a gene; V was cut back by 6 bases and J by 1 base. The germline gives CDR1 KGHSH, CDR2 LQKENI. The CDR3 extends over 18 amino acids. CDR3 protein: CASSTSGGASEGTDTQYF. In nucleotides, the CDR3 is TGTGCCAGCTCGACTAGCGGGGGGGCCTCGGAGGGCACAGATACGCAGTATTTT.

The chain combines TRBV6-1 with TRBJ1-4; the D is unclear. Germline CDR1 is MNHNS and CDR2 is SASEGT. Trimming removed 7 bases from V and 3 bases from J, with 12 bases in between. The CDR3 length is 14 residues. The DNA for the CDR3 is TGTGCCAGCATCGGCCGGGCCGCTAATGAAAAACTGTTTTTT. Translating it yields CASIGRAANEKLFF.

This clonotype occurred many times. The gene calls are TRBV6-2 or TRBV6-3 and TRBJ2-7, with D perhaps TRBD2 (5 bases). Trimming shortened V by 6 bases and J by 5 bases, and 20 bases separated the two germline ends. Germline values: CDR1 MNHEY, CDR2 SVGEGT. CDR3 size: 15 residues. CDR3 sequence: CASRDPRPAGNEQYF. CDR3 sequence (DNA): TGTGCCAGCAGGGATCCACGGCCTGCCGGGAACGAGCAGTACTTC.

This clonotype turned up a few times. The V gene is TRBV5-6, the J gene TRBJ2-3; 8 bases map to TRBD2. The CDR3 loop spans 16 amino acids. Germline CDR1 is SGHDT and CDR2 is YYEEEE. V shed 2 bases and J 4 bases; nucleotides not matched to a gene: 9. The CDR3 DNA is TGTGCCAGCAGCTTCTTAAGGAGCGGGAGCGCAGATACGCAGTATTTT. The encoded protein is CASSFLRSGSADTQYF.

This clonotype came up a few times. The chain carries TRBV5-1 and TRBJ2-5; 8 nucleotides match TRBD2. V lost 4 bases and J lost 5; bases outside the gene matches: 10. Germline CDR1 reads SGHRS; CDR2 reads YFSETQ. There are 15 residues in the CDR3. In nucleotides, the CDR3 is TGCGCCAGCAGCCAAGACGTTAGCGGGGTTGAGACCCAGTACTTC. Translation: CASSQDVSGVETQYF.

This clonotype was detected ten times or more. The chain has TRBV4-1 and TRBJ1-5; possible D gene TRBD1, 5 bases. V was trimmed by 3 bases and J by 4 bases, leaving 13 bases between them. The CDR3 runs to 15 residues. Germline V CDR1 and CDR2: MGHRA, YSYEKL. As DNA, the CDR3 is TGCGCCAGCAGCCAGAGGACACAATCGAATCAGCCCCAGCATTTT. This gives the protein CASSQRTQSNQPQHF.

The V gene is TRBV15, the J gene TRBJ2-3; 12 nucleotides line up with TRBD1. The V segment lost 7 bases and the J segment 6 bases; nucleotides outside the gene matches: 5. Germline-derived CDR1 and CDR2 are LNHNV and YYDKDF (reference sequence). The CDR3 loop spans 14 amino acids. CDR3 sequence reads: CATIRDRGQDTQYF. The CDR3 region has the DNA TGTGCCACCATCCGGGACAGGGGGCAGGATACGCAGTATTTT.

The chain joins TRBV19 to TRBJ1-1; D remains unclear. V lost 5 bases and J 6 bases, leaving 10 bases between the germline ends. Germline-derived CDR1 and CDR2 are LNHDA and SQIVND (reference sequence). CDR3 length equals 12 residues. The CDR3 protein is CASSGFSAEAFF. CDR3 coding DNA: TGTGCCAGTAGTGGGTTTTCGGCTGAAGCTTTCTTT.

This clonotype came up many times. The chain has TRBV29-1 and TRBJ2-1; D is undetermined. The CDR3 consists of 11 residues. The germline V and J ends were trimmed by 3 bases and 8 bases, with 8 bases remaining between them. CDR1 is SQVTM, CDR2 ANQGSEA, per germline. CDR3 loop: CSVDNLYEQFF. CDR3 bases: TGCAGCGTTGACAATCTTTATGAGCAGTTCTTC.

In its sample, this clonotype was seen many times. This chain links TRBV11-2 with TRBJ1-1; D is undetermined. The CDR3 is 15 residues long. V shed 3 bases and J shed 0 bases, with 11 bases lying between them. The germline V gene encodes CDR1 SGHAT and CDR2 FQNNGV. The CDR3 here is CASSFTDKVNTEAFF. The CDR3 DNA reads TGTGCCAGCAGCTTTACAGACAAGGTGAACACTGAAGCTTTCTTT.

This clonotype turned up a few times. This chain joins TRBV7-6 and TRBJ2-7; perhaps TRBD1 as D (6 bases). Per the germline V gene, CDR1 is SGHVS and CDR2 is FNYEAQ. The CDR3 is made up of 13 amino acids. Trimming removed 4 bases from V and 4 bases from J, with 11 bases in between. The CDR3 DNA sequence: TGTGCCAGCAGCTCGAACCAGGGGTACGAGCAGTACTTC. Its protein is CASSSNQGYEQYF.

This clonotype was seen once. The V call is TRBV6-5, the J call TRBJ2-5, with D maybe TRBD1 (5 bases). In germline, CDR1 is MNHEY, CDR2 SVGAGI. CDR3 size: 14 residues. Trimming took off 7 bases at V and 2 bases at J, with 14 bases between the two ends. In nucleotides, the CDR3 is TGTGCCAGCATTAAAAGGGGCGGACAAGAGACCCAGTACTTC. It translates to CASIKRGGQETQYF.

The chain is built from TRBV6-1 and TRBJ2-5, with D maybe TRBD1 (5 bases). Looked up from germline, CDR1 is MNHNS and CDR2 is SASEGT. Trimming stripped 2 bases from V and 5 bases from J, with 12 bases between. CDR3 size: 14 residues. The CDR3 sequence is CASSEFRQRETQYF. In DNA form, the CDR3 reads TGTGCCAGCAGTGAATTTAGACAGAGGGAGACCCAGTACTTC.

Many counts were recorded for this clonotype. The CDR3 bases are TGTGCCAGCAGACTGACCTCTGGGGCCAACGTCCTGACTTTC. Encoded protein: CASRLTSGANVLTF. The chain carries TRBV28 and TRBJ2-6; D is ambiguous. The CDR3 runs to 14 residues. From germline, CDR1 is MDHEN and CDR2 SYDVKM. V was shortened by 6 bases and J by 0 bases, with 6 bases between the two germline ends.

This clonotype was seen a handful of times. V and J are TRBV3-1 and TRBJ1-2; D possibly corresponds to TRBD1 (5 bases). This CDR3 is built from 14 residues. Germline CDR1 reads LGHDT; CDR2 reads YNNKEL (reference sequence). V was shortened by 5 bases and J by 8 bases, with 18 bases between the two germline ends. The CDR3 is CASSKSTGVSGYTF. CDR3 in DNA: TGTGCCAGCAGCAAGAGCACGGGGGTAAGCGGCTACACCTTC.

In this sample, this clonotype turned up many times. CDR3 DNA: TGTGCCAGCAGCTTAGCTCCAGGACAGCCCACAGCTAACTATGGCTACACCTTC. Translated: CASSLAPGQPTANYGYTF. V is TRBV7-2 and J is TRBJ1-2; a weak D match, TRBD1 (6 bases). Trimming took 0 bases from V and 0 from J, leaving 17 bases between them. The CDR3 loop spans 18 amino acids. Germline V gene sequence: CDR1 SGHTA, CDR2 FQGNSA.

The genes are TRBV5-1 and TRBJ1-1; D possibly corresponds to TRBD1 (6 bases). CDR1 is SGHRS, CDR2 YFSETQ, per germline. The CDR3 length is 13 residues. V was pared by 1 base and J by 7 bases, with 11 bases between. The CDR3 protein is CASSLTGLGEAFF. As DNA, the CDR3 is TGCGCCAGCAGCTTGACAGGGTTGGGTGAAGCTTTCTTT. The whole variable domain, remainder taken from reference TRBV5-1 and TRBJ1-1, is KAGVTQTPRYLIKTRGQQVTLSCSPISGHRSVSWYQQTPGQGLQFLFEYFSETQRNKGNFPGRFSGRQFSNSRSEMNVSTLELGDSALYLCASSLTGLGEAFFGQGTRLTVV.

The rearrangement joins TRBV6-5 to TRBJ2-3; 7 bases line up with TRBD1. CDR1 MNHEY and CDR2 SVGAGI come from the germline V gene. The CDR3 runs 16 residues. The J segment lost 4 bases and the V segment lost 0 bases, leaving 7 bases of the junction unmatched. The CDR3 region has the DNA TGTGCCAGCAGTTACTCGAGAGACAGGGTAGCAGATACGCAGTATTTT. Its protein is CASSYSRDRVADTQYF.

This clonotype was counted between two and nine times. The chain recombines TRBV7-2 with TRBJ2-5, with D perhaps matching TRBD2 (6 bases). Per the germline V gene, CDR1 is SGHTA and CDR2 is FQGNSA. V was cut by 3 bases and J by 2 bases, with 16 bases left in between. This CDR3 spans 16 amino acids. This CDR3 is CASSFSAGRQQETQYF. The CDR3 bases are TGTGCCAGCAGCTTCTCGGCGGGACGACAACAAGAGACCCAGTACTTC.

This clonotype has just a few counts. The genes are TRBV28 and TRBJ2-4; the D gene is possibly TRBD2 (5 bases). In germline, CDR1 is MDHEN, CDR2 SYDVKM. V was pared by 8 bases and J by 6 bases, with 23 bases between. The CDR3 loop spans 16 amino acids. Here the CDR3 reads CASRKAGQHLGNIQYF. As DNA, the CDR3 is TGTGCCAGCCGGAAGGCGGGCCAACATCTGGGAAACATTCAGTACTTC.

The CDR3 region is CASSRRLAGGLDTQYF. CDR3 coding DNA: TGTGCCAGCAGCCGACGGCTAGCGGGAGGATTAGATACGCAGTATTTT. The V call is TRBV3-1, the J call TRBJ2-3; the match to TRBD2 covers 11 bases. Trimming took 4 bases from V and 5 from J; bases not matched to a gene: 8. The length of the CDR3 is 16 residues. Germline V gene data show CDR1 as LGHDT and CDR2 as YNNKEL (reference sequence).

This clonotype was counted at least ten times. CDR3 amino acids: CASTSGSYEQYF. The CDR3, as DNA: TGTGCCAGCACCTCGGGTAGCTACGAGCAGTACTTC. The V call is TRBV12-3 or TRBV12-4, the J call TRBJ2-7; D unresolved. The V gene lost 7 bases and the J gene lost 3 bases, with 10 bases spanning the gap. The CDR3 consists of 12 residues.

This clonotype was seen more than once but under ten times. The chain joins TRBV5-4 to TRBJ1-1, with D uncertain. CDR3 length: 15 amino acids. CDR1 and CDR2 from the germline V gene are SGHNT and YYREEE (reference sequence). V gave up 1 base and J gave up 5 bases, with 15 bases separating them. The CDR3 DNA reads TGTGCCAGCAGCTTGACCGGTCGGCGGGGTACTGAAGCTTTCTTT. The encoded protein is CASSLTGRRGTEAFF.

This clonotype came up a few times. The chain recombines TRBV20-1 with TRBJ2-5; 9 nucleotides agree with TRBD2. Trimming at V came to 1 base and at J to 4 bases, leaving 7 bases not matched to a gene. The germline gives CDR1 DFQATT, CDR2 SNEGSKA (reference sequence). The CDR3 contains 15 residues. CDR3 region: CSARVARGGTETQYF. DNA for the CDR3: TGCAGTGCTAGAGTGGCGCGGGGGGGAACAGAGACCCAGTACTTC.

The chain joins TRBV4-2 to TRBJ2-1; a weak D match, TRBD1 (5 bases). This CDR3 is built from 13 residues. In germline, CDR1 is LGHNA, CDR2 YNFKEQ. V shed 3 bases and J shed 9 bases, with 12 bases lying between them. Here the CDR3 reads CASSQDTGFEQFF. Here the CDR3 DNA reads TGTGCCAGCAGCCAGGATACAGGATTTGAGCAGTTCTTC.

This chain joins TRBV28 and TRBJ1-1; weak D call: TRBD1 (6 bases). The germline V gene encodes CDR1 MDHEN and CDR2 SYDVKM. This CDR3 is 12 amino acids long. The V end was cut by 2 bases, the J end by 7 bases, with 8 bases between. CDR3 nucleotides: TGTGCCAGCAGTTTACAGGGGTTTGAAGCTTTCTTT. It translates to CASSLQGFEAFF.

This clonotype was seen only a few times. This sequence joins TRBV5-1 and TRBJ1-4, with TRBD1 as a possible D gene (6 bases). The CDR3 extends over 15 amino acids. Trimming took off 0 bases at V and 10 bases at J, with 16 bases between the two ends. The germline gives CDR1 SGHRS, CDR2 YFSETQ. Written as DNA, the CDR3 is TGCGCCAGCAGCTTGGATAATTTGGGGGGCCCAAAACTGTTTTTT. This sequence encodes CASSLDNLGGPKLFF.